The 22 T cell receptor beta chains listed next were all sequenced from one sample in a study of breast tumors, draining lymph nodes, adjacent tissues. The lymph nodes were axillary draining lymph nodes from breast cancer patients. TCRdb itself ran the multiplex PCR reads through MiXCR, one entry per CDR3 protein. Counted here are around 130,000 distinct CDR3 sequences, 32% occurring once; the ten biggest clones make up 2% to 2.5%. The sequencing input was axillary lymph node tissue. The receptors were sampled from a female donor with breast cancer. Some clones in this sample may be carry-over from other donors' samples.

The sample holds many counts of this clonotype. The V call is TRBV5-1, the J call TRBJ2-5, with 7 bases matching TRBD2. The CDR3 sequence is 14 residues long. The J segment lost 2 bases and the V segment lost 4 bases, leaving 5 bases of the junction unmatched. The germline V gene encodes CDR1 SGHRS and CDR2 YFSETQ. The CDR3 DNA is TGCGCCAGCAGCAGGGGAGGGGAGCAAGAGACCCAGTACTTC. Amino acid sequence: CASSRGGEQETQYF.

This chain links TRBV7-9 with TRBJ2-7, with D possibly TRBD2 on 6 matching bases. Trimming took 2 bases from V and 3 from J, leaving 20 bases between them. This CDR3 has 17 amino acids. CDR1 SEHNR and CDR2 FQNEAQ come from the germline V gene (reference sequence). The CDR3 is CASSLNVLGGAGYEQYF. The CDR3 region has the DNA TGTGCCAGCAGCTTAAATGTCCTCGGCGGGGCTGGCTACGAGCAGTACTTC.

This clonotype showed up many times. The CDR3 sequence: CSARTPGQGYGYTF. Here the CDR3 DNA reads TGCAGTGCTAGAACTCCGGGACAGGGGTACGGCTACACCTTC. The chain joins TRBV20-1 to TRBJ1-2, with 10 bases that match TRBD1. The CDR3 is 14 amino acids. Germline CDR1 and CDR2: DFQATT and SNEGSKA (reference sequence). The V segment lost 2 bases and the J segment 8 bases; nucleotides outside the gene matches: 8.

This clonotype was observed a handful of times. A read error may explain this, as a much larger clone is one base away. CDR3 residues: CASRKGATTSQETQYF. CDR3 in DNA: TGCGCCAGCAGAAAGGGGGCCACCACGAGCCAAGAGACCCAGTACTTC. The chain recombines TRBV5-1 with TRBJ2-5, with TRBD1 matching over 7 bases. Germline values: CDR1 SGHRS, CDR2 YFSETQ. CDR3 size: 16 residues. The V gene end was trimmed by 5 bases and the J gene end by 1 base; junction bases not matched to a gene: 11.

The genes are TRBV5-1 and TRBJ1-2; the D gene is possibly TRBD1 (5 bases). CDR3 size: 13 residues. CDR1 and CDR2 from the germline V gene are SGHRS and YFSETQ. The V end lost 5 bases, the J end lost 4 bases, and 12 bases lay between the germline ends. CDR3 amino acids: CASRLTVSYGYTF. CDR3 bases: TGCGCCAGCAGACTGACAGTGAGCTATGGCTACACCTTC.

This clonotype was seen repeatedly, ten times or more. The rearrangement uses TRBV6-5 and TRBJ2-7; 7 bases agree with TRBD1. The length of the CDR3 is 14 residues. The germline V gene encodes CDR1 MNHEY and CDR2 SVGAGI. The V gene end was trimmed by 7 bases and the J gene end by 2 bases; junction bases not matched to a gene: 8. Here the CDR3 reads CASKLDRVAYEQYF. The CDR3 DNA follows: TGTGCCAGCAAACTCGACAGGGTGGCCTACGAGCAGTACTTC.

This clonotype was counted between two and nine times. The chain employs TRBV7-9 and TRBJ2-7, with D tentatively TRBD2 (5 bases). The CDR3 is made up of 15 amino acids. V shed 5 bases and J shed 6 bases, with 20 bases lying between them. Per the germline V gene, CDR1 is SEHNR and CDR2 is FQNEAQ (reference sequence). CDR3 in amino acids: CASSLGSLGIGEQYF. CDR3 coding DNA: TGTGCCAGCAGCCTCGGGTCACTAGGAATTGGCGAGCAGTACTTC. Complete variable domain (other parts from reference TRBV7-9 and TRBJ2-7): DTGVSQNPRHKITKRGQNVTFRCDPISEHNRLYWYRQTLGQGPEFLTYFQNEAQLEKSRLLSDRFSAERPKGSFSTLEIQRTEQGDSAMYLCASSLGSLGIGEQYFGPGTRLTVT.

The table lists this clonotype with a few counts. The conserved closing phenylalanine or tryptophan is absent in this CDR3, likely reflecting a read error. Because the CDR3's place on the DNA is in doubt, the DNA is left out and the CDR3 is given as listed by TCRdb. CDR3 amino acids: CASSLASQGALAG. V and J are TRBV7-3 and TRBJ2-2; the tabulated D call, TRBD1, remains unverified against the DNA. Germline CDR1 reads SGHTA; CDR2 reads FQGTGA. Including both end residues, the CDR3 is 13 amino acids long.

This clonotype appeared many times. The chain uses TRBV7-8 and TRBJ2-5, with TRBD1 matching 8 bases. With V trimmed by 5 bases and J by 2 bases, 7 bases remained unmatched. Per germline, CDR1 SGHVS and CDR2 FQNEAQ. The CDR3 extends over 15 amino acids. CDR3 loop: CASSHRTGRQETQYF. In DNA, the CDR3 is TGTGCCAGCAGCCACCGGACAGGGAGGCAAGAGACCCAGTACTTC.

This clonotype has only a few counts. With a much larger clone just one base away, this may be a read error. V gene TRBV6-6 combines with J gene TRBJ2-1, with TRBD1 identical over 10 bases. The CDR3 spans 14 residues. Germline values: CDR1 MNHNY, CDR2 SVGAGI (reference sequence). CDR3 sequence (DNA): TGTGTCAGCAGTTACGCGACAGGGGGCATTGAGCAGTTCTTC. As protein: CVSSYATGGIEQFF.

The J gene is TRBJ1-1, the V gene TRBV24-1, with D hard to call. Germline V gene sequence: CDR1 KGHDR, CDR2 SFDVKD. V lost 4 bases and J 11 bases, leaving 10 bases between the germline ends. The CDR3 is 11 residues long. The CDR3 DNA follows: TGTGCCACCAGTGACAGCGGGGAGGCTTTCTTT. Encoded protein: CATSDSGEAFF.

As regards this clonotype: At one end, the junction sequence differs from germline, possibly due to a read error. V is TRBV12-5 and J is TRBJ1-2; 7 bases fit TRBD1. The CDR3 runs 12 residues. Germline V CDR1 and CDR2: LGHNT, FRNRAP. The CDR3 nucleotides are TGTGCTGGTGGTCTCCGGACAGGCGGCTACACCTTC. This translates into CAGGLRTGGYTF. The complete variable domain, with remaining parts taken from reference TRBV12-5 and TRBJ1-2, reads DARVTQTPRHKVTEMGQEVTMRCQPILGHNTVFWYRQTMMQGLELLAYFRNRAPLDDSGMPKDRFSAEMPDATLATLKIQPSEPRDSAVYFCAGGLRTGGYTFGSGTRLTVV.

This clonotype was recorded at least ten times. V usage is TRBV6-5 and J usage is TRBJ2-7; TRBD1 agrees at 7 bases. The V segment lost 7 bases and the J segment 1 base; nucleotides outside the gene matches: 7. This CDR3 comprises 14 residues. Germline loops: CDR1 MNHEY, CDR2 SVGAGI. CDR3 region: CASKMDRPSYEQYF. CDR3 DNA sequence: TGTGCCAGCAAAATGGACAGGCCTTCCTACGAGCAGTACTTC.

This clonotype was counted many times. This chain connects TRBV30 to TRBJ2-6; D gene unclear. The germline CDR1 and CDR2 sequences are GTSNPN and SVGIG (reference sequence). The length of the CDR3 is 16 residues. V gave up 2 bases and J gave up 0 bases, with 11 bases separating them. This CDR3 reads CAWSMMLGSGANVLTF. The CDR3 DNA follows: TGTGCCTGGAGTATGATGCTGGGCTCTGGGGCCAACGTCCTGACTTTC.

This clonotype has just one count. This chain joins TRBV5-1 and TRBJ1-1, with D perhaps matching TRBD1 (6 bases). The CDR3 covers 14 residues. CDR1 is SGHRS, CDR2 YFSETQ, per germline. The germline V and J ends were trimmed by 2 bases and 5 bases, with 13 bases remaining between them. CDR3 in amino acids: CASSFAGARTEAFF. The CDR3, as DNA: TGCGCCAGCAGCTTTGCAGGGGCGAGAACTGAAGCTTTCTTT.

This clonotype was seen at least ten times. This chain uses TRBV3-1 with TRBJ2-1, with D perhaps TRBD1 (5 bases). The germline V gene has CDR1 LGHDT and CDR2 YNNKEL (reference sequence). The CDR3 is 12 amino acids. V was trimmed by 3 bases and J by 9 bases, leaving 9 bases between them. The CDR3 coding sequence is TGTGCCAGCAGCCAGACAGAACTTGAGCAGTTCTTC. Amino acids: CASSQTELEQFF.

Many counts were recorded for this clonotype. The genes are TRBV10-3 and TRBJ2-3; D unresolved. The CDR3 is 14 residues long. V was pared by 8 bases and J by 0 bases, with 12 bases between. Germline V CDR1 and CDR2: ENHRY, SYGVKD. The CDR3, as DNA: TGTGCCATCGGGCCACGAGGCAGCACAGATACGCAGTATTTT. Translated: CAIGPRGSTDTQYF.

This chain uses TRBV6-2 or TRBV6-3 with TRBJ2-5; D unclear. V was shortened by 5 bases and J by 4 bases, with 5 bases between the two germline ends. Germline-derived CDR1 and CDR2 are MNHEY and SVGEGT. CDR3 size: 11 residues. CDR3 sequence: CASSHGETQYF. The CDR3 DNA follows: TGTGCCAGCAGTCACGGAGAGACCCAGTACTTC.

This clonotype was seen many times. The chain links TRBV20-1 to TRBJ2-3; TRBD2 aligns across 9 bases. The junction had 6 bases not matched to a gene; V was cut back by 3 bases and J by 2 bases. CDR1 DFQATT and CDR2 SNEGSKA come from the germline V gene (reference sequence). This CDR3 has 15 residues. The CDR3 is CSASLSGGFTDTQYF. The CDR3 DNA reads TGCAGTGCTAGCCTTAGCGGGGGTTTCACAGATACGCAGTATTTT.

This clonotype showed up many times. The CDR3 spells CASSPMEDIYGYTF. The CDR3, as DNA: TGTGCCAGCTCACCAATGGAAGACATCTATGGCTACACCTTC. The rearrangement joins TRBV18 to TRBJ1-2; no definite D call. Germline V gives CDR1 KGHSH, CDR2 LQKENI. The CDR3 sequence is 14 residues long. V lost 2 bases and J lost 4, with 11 bases in between.

For this clonotype: One end of the junction varies from germline; a read error may be responsible. The genes are TRBV19 and TRBJ1-2; D remains ambiguous. The CDR3 length is 13 residues. Germline CDR1 and CDR2: LNHDA and SQIVND (reference sequence). Here the CDR3 DNA reads TGTGCCGGTAGTATGGGAGGCGGCTATGGCTACACCTTC. This translates into CAGSMGGGYGYTF.

This chain joins TRBV7-9 and TRBJ2-3, with 8 bases identical to TRBD1. This CDR3 region has 14 residues. Unmatched junction bases numbered 4, after V lost 4 bases and J lost 4 bases. Germline CDR1 and CDR2: SEHNR and FQNEAQ (reference sequence). The CDR3 bases are TGTGCCAGCAGCTCGGACAGGGCCCCAGATACGCAGTATTTT. Translating gives CASSSDRAPDTQYF.